A single sample is the source of the 10 T cell receptor beta chains below, sequenced in a study of T-cell reconstitution after alpha-beta-depleted transplantation in children. For TCRbeta, the library was prepared with unique molecular identifiers. TCRdb called the PCR reads again in MiXCR, with one record for every CDR3 protein. Found here are about 220,000 distinct CDR3 sequences, about 15% of them singletons; the top ten hold 43%. The material sequenced was PBMCs, mostly from graft donor cells, taken 360 days after TCRalphabeta/CD19-depleted stem cell transplant. Receptors originate from a male patient between 2 and 10 years old who had a stem cell transplant for acute lymphoblastic leukemia, so the T cells may come from the graft donor.

This clonotype was counted a few times. The rearrangement joins TRBV24-1 to TRBJ2-2, with 9 bases identical to TRBD1. V shed 9 bases, J shed 4 bases, and the junction held 11 bases outside the gene matches. The germline CDR1 and CDR2 sequences are KGHDR and SFDVKD. The CDR3 has 16 residues. The DNA of the CDR3 is TGTGCCACCGCTCACTCCGGGACAGGGTTCACCGGGGAGCTGTTTTTT. Its translation is CATAHSGTGFTGELFF.

The rearrangement joins TRBV12-3 or TRBV12-4 to TRBJ2-5, with D possibly matching TRBD1 (5 bases). The V end lost 3 bases, the J end lost 4 bases, and 12 bases lay between the germline ends. The CDR3 length is 14 residues. CDR3 bases: TGTGCCAGCAGTTTCTTGGCAGGGCCAGAGACCCAGTACTTC. Translation gives CASSFLAGPETQYF.

This clonotype was counted only a few times. CDR3 protein: CAWGQGLLEQYF. The CDR3, as DNA: TGTGCCTGGGGGCAGGGGCTCCTCGAGCAGTACTTC. The J gene is TRBJ2-7, the V gene TRBV30, with D maybe TRBD1 (6 bases). Between the trimmed V and J ends, which lost 5 bases and 6 bases, there was a span of 14 bases. Per the germline V gene, CDR1 is GTSNPN and CDR2 is SVGIG (reference sequence). CDR3 size: 12 residues.

The CDR3 DNA sequence: TGTGCCAGCAGCCAAAGCCCGGACACCTTTTACGAGCAGTACTTC. Residues: CASSQSPDTFYEQYF. The chain is built from TRBV9 and TRBJ2-7; D possibly corresponds to TRBD1 (5 bases). The V gene lost 4 bases and the J gene lost 4 bases, with 18 bases spanning the gap. CDR1 is SGDLS, CDR2 YYNGEE, per germline. The CDR3 is made up of 15 amino acids.

This clonotype showed up just a few times. The chain is built from TRBV5-1 and TRBJ1-6; no definite D call. The V gene lost 0 bases and the J gene lost 10 bases, with 14 bases spanning the gap. Looked up from germline, CDR1 is SGHRS and CDR2 is YFSETQ. This CDR3 has 15 amino acids. This CDR3 is CASSLAGVGRSPLHF. For the CDR3, the DNA is TGCGCCAGCAGCTTGGCCGGGGTAGGGCGCTCACCCCTCCACTTT.

In this sample, this clonotype turned up many times. V gene TRBV12-3 or TRBV12-4 combines with J gene TRBJ2-7; TRBD1 matches 7 bases. The CDR3 consists of 14 residues. After removal of 5 bases from V and 4 bases from J, the junction contained 8 bases not matched to a gene. The CDR3 DNA is TGTGCCAGCAGTGCCCAGGACAGGACTTACGAGCAGTACTTC. Residues: CASSAQDRTYEQYF.

The chain uses TRBV20-1 and TRBJ2-1, with 9 bases that match TRBD2. Germline loops: CDR1 DFQATT, CDR2 SNEGSKA (reference sequence). The CDR3 contains 18 residues. Trimming removed 1 base from V and 0 bases from J; junction bases left unmatched: 10. This CDR3 reads CSARVASGAPGSYNEQFF. CDR3 nucleotides: TGCAGTGCTAGAGTGGCTAGCGGGGCCCCCGGCTCCTACAATGAGCAGTTCTTC.

In its sample, this clonotype was seen a few times. The chain links TRBV28 to TRBJ2-5; D remains unclear. The germline V gene has CDR1 MDHEN and CDR2 SYDVKM. Between the trimmed V and J ends, which lost 6 bases and 0 bases, there was a span of 14 bases. The CDR3 is made up of 15 amino acids. CDR3 nucleotides: TGTGCCAGCAGCCTCAGGAGCTTGTACCAAGAGACCCAGTACTTC. This gives the protein CASSLRSLYQETQYF.

The J gene is TRBJ2-5, the V gene TRBV7-2, with no clear D. Trimming pared 2 bases from V and 1 base from J, leaving 14 bases between. CDR3 length equals 16 residues. Germline CDR1 and CDR2: SGHTA and FQGNSA. For the CDR3, the DNA is TGTGCCAGCAGCTTACGGGCAGTACTCGTCCAAGAGACCCAGTACTTC. Its protein is CASSLRAVLVQETQYF. Full variable domain (rest looked up from reference TRBV7-2 and TRBJ2-5): GAGVSQSPSNKVTEKGKDVELRCDPISGHTALYWYRQSLGQGLEFLIYFQGNSAPDKSGLPSDRFSAERTGGSVSTLTIQRTQQEDSAVYLCASSLRAVLVQETQYFGPGTRLLVL.

V usage is TRBV7-4 and J usage is TRBJ2-7; tentative D call: TRBD1 (6 bases). The CDR3 has 15 residues. Germline-derived CDR1 and CDR2 are SGHVT and SQSDAQ. Deletions cut 5 bases from V and 0 bases from J, with 14 bases between. CDR3 in amino acids: CASSRKGDGSYEQYF. In DNA, the CDR3 is TGTGCCAGCAGCCGTAAGGGGGACGGCTCCTACGAGCAGTACTTC.